Each of the 9 T cell receptor beta chains below was sequenced from the same sample in a study of chemoradiotherapy in HPV16-positive cancers. Method: immunoSEQ multiplex PCR; TCRdb's copy keeps in-frame clones and lacks some. The data hold fewer than 30,000 clones, with roughly 94% observed a single time. This specimen was taken from a patient who underwent chemoradiotherapy. The receptors shown here come from a human donor with HPV-associated anogenital cancer.

The V and J genes are TRBV6-6 and TRBJ1-3; no clear D. Germline V gene lookup returns CDR1 MNHNY and CDR2 SVGAGI (reference sequence). Trimming cost V 2 bases and J 4 bases, with 12 bases left between them. The length of the CDR3 is 15 residues. CDR3 nucleotides: TGTGCCAGCAGTTACACCTCCAGGAGGGGAAACACCATATATTTT. Translated, it gives CASSYTSRRGNTIYF.

The V and J genes are TRBV5-4 and TRBJ2-7; 11 bases fit TRBD2. The CDR3 consists of 14 residues. V trimming: 1 base; J trimming: 4 bases; junction bases outside the gene matches: 1. The V gene's germline CDR1 is SGHNT and CDR2 YYREEE (reference sequence). This chain's CDR3 is CASSLTSGSYEQYF. The CDR3 DNA reads as TGTGCCAGCAGCTTGACTAGCGGGAGTTACGAGCAGTACTTC. The full variable domain, rest sourced from reference TRBV5-4 and TRBJ2-7, is ETGVTQSPTHLIKTRGQQVTLRCSSQSGHNTVSWYQQALGQGPQFIFQYYREEENGRGNFPPRFSGLQFPNYSSELNVNALELDDSALYLCASSLTSGSYEQYFGPGTRLTVT.

This chain uses TRBV7-6 with TRBJ1-1, with D possibly being TRBD1 (5 bases). The germline V gene has CDR1 SGHVS and CDR2 FNYEAQ. This CDR3 has 13 amino acids. The V end was cut by 5 bases, the J end by 5 bases, with 12 bases between. This chain's CDR3 is CASSVQEGTEAFF. The CDR3 DNA reads as TGTGCCAGCAGCGTACAGGAAGGGACTGAAGCTTTCTTT. Drawing the rest from reference TRBV7-6 and TRBJ1-1, the complete variable domain is GAGVSQSPRYKVTKRGQDVALRCDPISGHVSLYWYRQALGQGPEFLTYFNYEAQQDKSGLPNDRFSAERPEGSISTLTIQRTEQRDSAMYRCASSVQEGTEAFFGQGTRLTVV.

As regards this clone: The junction departs from germline at one end; a sequencing error may be responsible. The chain combines TRBV11-2 with TRBJ1-1, with unresolved D. Per germline, CDR1 SGHAT and CDR2 FQNNGV. The CDR3 totals 15 residues. CDR3 residues: CASTLRSLQNTEAFF. The CDR3 DNA reads as TGTGCCAGCACCTTAAGAAGTTTACAGAACACTGAAGCTTTCTTT.

V usage is TRBV7-2 and J usage is TRBJ2-3; D may be TRBD1 (6 bases). The CDR3 loop spans 15 amino acids. Germline V gives CDR1 SGHTA, CDR2 FQGNSA. V lost 6 bases, J lost 3 bases, and 16 bases lay in between. The CDR3, as DNA: TGTGCCAGCAGTGAAGCGCAGGGGATTACAGATACGCAGTATTTT. Translated: CASSEAQGITDTQYF.

The chain uses TRBV28 and TRBJ2-3; weak D call: TRBD2 (6 bases). The CDR3 runs 15 residues. In germline, CDR1 is MDHEN, CDR2 SYDVKM. Trimming shortened V by 3 bases and J by 3 bases, and 13 bases separated the two germline ends. The CDR3 is CASSFGGSGTDTQYF. The CDR3 DNA follows: TGTGCCAGCAGTTTTGGTGGGAGCGGGACAGATACGCAGTATTTT.

The CDR3 region has the DNA TGTGCCAGCAGCTCGGACAATCAGCCCCAGCATTTT. It is translated as CASSSDNQPQHF. The chain uses TRBV7-9 and TRBJ1-5; D gene uncertain. The CDR3 has 12 amino acids. CDR1 SEHNR and CDR2 FQNEAQ come from the germline V gene (reference sequence). V lost 4 bases to trimming and J lost 3 bases, with 4 bases between them.

The chain combines TRBV29-1 with TRBJ2-7; 8 bases line up with TRBD1. V dropped 3 bases and J dropped 3; count of bases not matched to a gene: 31. Germline values: CDR1 SQVTM, CDR2 ANQGSEA. The CDR3 totals 22 residues. Here the CDR3 reads CSVDSLMSSGGGFNKAGYEQYF. The CDR3 DNA reads TGCAGCGTTGACTCCCTAATGTCTTCAGGGGGCGGCTTTAATAAGGCGGGCTACGAGCAGTACTTC.

CDR3 loop: CASSLELWGLAGVSYNEQFF. The CDR3 DNA follows: TGTGCCAGCAGCTTAGAACTGTGGGGACTAGCGGGAGTCTCGTACAATGAGCAGTTCTTC. The V gene is TRBV11-2, the J gene TRBJ2-1, with 14 positions matching TRBD2. CDR3 length equals 20 residues. In germline, CDR1 is SGHAT, CDR2 FQNNGV. V lost 0 bases to trimming and J lost 4 bases; unmatched junction nucleotides: 11. The full variable domain, in which reference TRBV11-2 and TRBJ2-1 provide the parts outside the CDR3, is EAGVAQSPRYKIIEKRQSVAFWCNPISGHATLYWYQQILGQGPKLLIQFQNNGVVDDSQLPKDRFSAERLKGVDSTLKIQPAKLEDSAVYLCASSLELWGLAGVSYNEQFFGPGTRLTVL.